This entry describes one T cell receptor beta chain. The entry originates in a study of blood T cell repertoires in COVID-19. Whole-study context: Acute and convalescent COVID-19 samples came from the United States, Italy and Spain. PBMCs, B-cell-depleted T cells, or T cells were the source of the cDNA or gDNA that made up the material.

Assay used: immunoSEQ multiplex PCR; TCRdb lists only in-frame clones, some missing. Of 130,000 to 150,000 clones detected, more than 70% appear once; the ten largest clones hold 10% to 15%. Trimming took 8 bases from V and 8 from J, leaving 22 bases between them. In germline, CDR1 is SGHTA, CDR2 FQGNSA. The CDR3 spans 14 residues. Sample: peripheral blood. This rearrangement joins TRBV7-2 to TRBJ2-7, with a weak D call TRBD2 (6 bases). The receptor's source is a man aged 55 to 70 with active or convalescent COVID-19. CDR3 DNA: TGTGCCAGCTCAACCGGGACTTACCCTATGAAGCAGTACTTC. Residues: CASSTGTYPMKQYF.